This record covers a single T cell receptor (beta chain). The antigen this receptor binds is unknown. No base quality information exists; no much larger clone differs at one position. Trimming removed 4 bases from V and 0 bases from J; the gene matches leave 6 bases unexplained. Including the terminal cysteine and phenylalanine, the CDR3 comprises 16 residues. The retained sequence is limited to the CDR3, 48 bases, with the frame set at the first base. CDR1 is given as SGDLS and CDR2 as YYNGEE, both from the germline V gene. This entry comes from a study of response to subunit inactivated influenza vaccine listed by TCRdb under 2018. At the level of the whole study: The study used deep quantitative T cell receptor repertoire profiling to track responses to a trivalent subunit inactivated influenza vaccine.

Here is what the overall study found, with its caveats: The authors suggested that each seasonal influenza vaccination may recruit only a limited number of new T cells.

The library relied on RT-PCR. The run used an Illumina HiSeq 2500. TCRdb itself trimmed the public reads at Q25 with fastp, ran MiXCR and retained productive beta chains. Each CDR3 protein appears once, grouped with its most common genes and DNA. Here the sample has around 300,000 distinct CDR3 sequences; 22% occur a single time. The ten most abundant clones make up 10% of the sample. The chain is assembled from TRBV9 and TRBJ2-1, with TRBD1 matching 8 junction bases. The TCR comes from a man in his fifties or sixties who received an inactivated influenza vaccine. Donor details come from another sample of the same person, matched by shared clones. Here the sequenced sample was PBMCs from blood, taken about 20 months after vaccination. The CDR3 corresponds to CASSLRTGSSYNEQFF. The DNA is TGTGCCAGCAGCCTGCGGACAGGGAGCTCCTACAATGAGCAGTTCTTC. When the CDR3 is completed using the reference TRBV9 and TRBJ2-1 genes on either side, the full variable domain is DSGVTQTPKHLITATGQRVTLRCSPRSGDLSVYWYQQSLDQGLQFLIQYYNGEERAKGNILERFSAQQFPDLHSELNLSSLELGDSALYFCASSLRTGSSYNEQFFGPGTRLTVL.